Following are 28 T cell receptor beta chains from one sample sequenced in a study of blood T cell repertoires in COVID-19. Sequencing was performed with immunoSEQ multiplex PCR; in TCRdb, only in-frame clones are kept and a portion is missing. The sample shows approximately 190,000 clones, about 88% of them seen only once. Sequenced material: peripheral blood. All receptors come from a man aged 25 to 40 with active or convalescent COVID-19.

This clone was detected only a few times. The CDR3 reads CASSLNSGGGTQETQYF. In DNA form, the CDR3 reads TGTGCCAGCAGTTTAAATAGCGGGGGTGGAACCCAAGAGACCCAGTACTTC. The chain is built from TRBV28 and TRBJ2-5, with 9 bases lining up with TRBD2. CDR3 size: 17 residues. V was pared by 2 bases and J by 1 base, with 8 bases of the junction left unmatched. Per the germline V gene, CDR1 is MDHEN and CDR2 is SYDVKM.

The CDR3 DNA reads as TGTGCCATCAGTGAGTCTTATAGGGGGAACACTGAAGCTTTCTTT. It is translated as CAISESYRGNTEAFF. The rearrangement links TRBV10-3 to TRBJ1-1; TRBD1 is a possible D gene (5 bases). Germline V gene lookup returns CDR1 ENHRY and CDR2 SYGVKD. V was cut by 0 bases and J by 1 base, with 9 bases left in between. CDR3 length: 15 residues.

CDR3 DNA: TGCGCCAGCAGCTTAGGGACAGTTGGAGGCACCGGGGAGCTGTTTTTT. This gives the protein CASSLGTVGGTGELFF. This sequence joins TRBV5-1 and TRBJ2-2, with TRBD1 identical over 7 bases. V trimming: 2 bases; J trimming: 4 bases; junction bases outside the gene matches: 8. This CDR3 has 16 residues. Germline V CDR1 and CDR2: SGHRS, YFSETQ.

The gene calls are TRBV7-9 and TRBJ1-4, with D tentatively TRBD1 (5 bases). Germline CDR1 is SEHNR and CDR2 is FQNEAQ (reference sequence). V lost 5 bases to trimming and J lost 0 bases, with 16 bases between them. The CDR3 is 17 amino acids. The CDR3 loop is CASSPVTGSATNEKLFF. CDR3 nucleotide sequence: TGTGCCAGCAGCCCCGTTACAGGAAGTGCAACTAATGAAAAACTGTTTTTT.

CDR3 sequence (DNA): TGTGCCAGCTGCGCAGCGGGGGGCACAGATACGCAGTATTTT. It is translated as CASCAAGGTDTQYF. The chain recombines TRBV2 with TRBJ2-3, with 8 bases fitting TRBD2. This CDR3 region has 14 residues. The trim removed 8 bases at V and 1 base at J, leaving 5 bases unmatched. The germline gives CDR1 SNHLY, CDR2 FYNNEI.

The J gene is TRBJ1-2, the V gene TRBV18, with 7 positions matching TRBD1. CDR1 and CDR2 (germline): KGHSH, LQKENI. The CDR3 has 15 residues. Trimming at V came to 3 bases and at J to 2 bases, leaving 6 bases not matched to a gene. The CDR3 loop is CASSPPSQGNYGYTF. CDR3 DNA sequence: TGTGCCAGCTCACCCCCTTCACAGGGGAACTATGGCTACACCTTC.

Points on this clone: Other DNA sequences in the sample encode the same CDR3. The chain links TRBV27 to TRBJ2-7, with 7 nucleotides matching TRBD1. Trimming removed 5 bases from V and 2 bases from J; junction bases left unmatched: 3. This CDR3 region has 13 residues. Germline loops: CDR1 MNHEY, CDR2 SMNVEV (reference sequence). CDR3 amino acids: CASSLGTAYEQYF. The CDR3 DNA reads TGTGCCAGCAGTCTCGGGACAGCCTACGAGCAGTACTTC.

The chain employs TRBV25-1 and TRBJ2-5; 8 bases line up with TRBD1. V shed 1 base and J 2 bases; nucleotides not matched to a gene: 12. Germline lookup yields CDR1 MGHDK and CDR2 SYGVNS. The CDR3 is made up of 18 amino acids. CDR3 DNA sequence: TGTGCCAGCAGTGAATTGGGTGACAGGGGAAGGGGACAAGAGACCCAGTACTTC. Translating gives CASSELGDRGRGQETQYF.

The J gene is TRBJ1-2, the V gene TRBV7-6; a weak D match, TRBD1 (6 bases). V lost 0 bases and J lost 4, with 9 bases in between. Germline V lookup: CDR1 SGHVS, CDR2 FNYEAQ. This CDR3 contains 14 residues. The CDR3 region is CASSLATGGYGYTF. Written as DNA, the CDR3 is TGTGCCAGCAGCTTAGCGACAGGAGGCTATGGCTACACCTTC. Full variable domain (remainder filled in from reference TRBV7-6 and TRBJ1-2): GAGVSQSPRYKVTKRGQDVALRCDPISGHVSLYWYRQALGQGPEFLTYFNYEAQQDKSGLPNDRFSAERPEGSISTLTIQRTEQRDSAMYRCASSLATGGYGYTFGSGTRLTVV.

The rearrangement links TRBV2 to TRBJ1-5; no clear D gene. CDR3 length: 14 residues. Per germline, CDR1 SNHLY and CDR2 FYNNEI. V dropped 4 bases and J dropped 11 bases, with 18 bases sitting between them. CDR3 bases: TGTGCCAGCAGTGTGGACCAGGCGGCGAGGGCCCAGCATTTT. It specifies CASSVDQAARAQHF.

The chain has TRBV24-1 and TRBJ2-6; 10 bases are a match to TRBD1. The V segment lost 5 bases and the J segment 0 bases; nucleotides outside the gene matches: 6. The CDR3 has 18 residues. Per the germline V gene, CDR1 is KGHDR and CDR2 is SFDVKD. The CDR3 coding sequence is TGTGCCACCAGTGGCACCGGGACAGGGGTCTCTGGGGCCAACGTCCTGACTTTC. Translation: CATSGTGTGVSGANVLTF.

This chain links TRBV7-2 with TRBJ2-7; D possibly corresponds to TRBD1 (6 bases). From germline, CDR1 is SGHTA and CDR2 FQGNSA. The V gene lost 3 bases and the J gene lost 6 bases, with 18 bases spanning the gap. The CDR3 spans 15 residues. The CDR3 reads CASSFTGTAEGEQYF. CDR3 nucleotides: TGTGCCAGCAGCTTTACAGGGACGGCTGAGGGCGAGCAGTACTTC.

The V call is TRBV5-1, the J call TRBJ1-2; no reliable D call. V was pared by 1 base and J by 3 bases, with 7 bases between. Germline V gives CDR1 SGHRS, CDR2 YFSETQ. The CDR3 spans 13 residues. The CDR3 DNA reads TGCGCCAGCAGCTTGAACAGATACTATGGCTACACCTTC. This translates into CASSLNRYYGYTF.

This clone was recorded only once. V is TRBV18 and J is TRBJ2-5, with D possibly matching TRBD1 (7 bases). Trimming cost V 0 bases and J 2 bases, with 19 bases left between them. The CDR3 is made up of 18 amino acids. Per germline, CDR1 KGHSH and CDR2 LQKENI. The CDR3 nucleotides read TGTGCCAGCTCACCACCTAGGGGACAGACTAGACTACAAGAGACCCAGTACTTC. Protein: CASSPPRGQTRLQETQYF.

This chain links TRBV2 with TRBJ2-2, with D perhaps matching TRBD2 (7 bases). Germline V lookup: CDR1 SNHLY, CDR2 FYNNEI. The V and J ends lost 4 bases and 6 bases respectively, with 12 bases between them. This CDR3 spans 14 amino acids. CDR3 amino acids: CASSVIGGAGELFF. CDR3 coding DNA: TGTGCCAGCAGTGTAATAGGGGGGGCCGGGGAGCTGTTTTTT.

This chain joins TRBV5-1 and TRBJ2-5, with D perhaps TRBD1 (5 bases). The CDR3 runs 13 residues. Germline lookup yields CDR1 SGHRS and CDR2 YFSETQ. Trimming removed 0 bases from V and 3 bases from J, with 6 bases in between. CDR3 DNA sequence: TGCGCCAGCAGCTTGGGACAGAAAGAGACCCAGTACTTC. Amino acid sequence: CASSLGQKETQYF. The full variable domain, completed using reference TRBV5-1 and TRBJ2-5, is KAGVTQTPRYLIKTRGQQVTLSCSPISGHRSVSWYQQTPGQGLQFLFEYFSETQRNKGNFPGRFSGRQFSNSRSEMNVSTLELGDSALYLCASSLGQKETQYFGPGTRLLVL.

This chain joins TRBV5-1 and TRBJ2-1; TRBD1 matches 8 bases. The length of the CDR3 is 15 residues. V was pared by 2 bases and J by 8 bases, with 9 bases of the junction left unmatched. Looked up from germline, CDR1 is SGHRS and CDR2 is YFSETQ. As DNA, the CDR3 is TGCGCCAGCAGCTTTACAGGGGGACCAGGGGATGAGCAGTTCTTC. This gives the protein CASSFTGGPGDEQFF.

This chain joins TRBV18 and TRBJ2-1, with 7 bases matching TRBD1. The CDR3 consists of 16 residues. Looked up from germline, CDR1 is KGHSH and CDR2 is LQKENI. V lost 0 bases to trimming and J lost 4 bases; unmatched junction nucleotides: 6. This CDR3 is CASSPPLGQVYNEQFF. Written as DNA, the CDR3 is TGTGCCAGCTCACCACCACTCGGACAGGTTTACAATGAGCAGTTCTTC.

CDR3 region: CASSPRTDYTF. CDR3 DNA sequence: TGTGCCAGCAGCCCACGGACAGACTACACCTTC. V and J are TRBV7-8 and TRBJ1-2; D possibly corresponds to TRBD1 (6 bases). Germline lookup yields CDR1 SGHVS and CDR2 FQNEAQ. The length of the CDR3 is 11 residues. V lost 5 bases to trimming and J lost 10 bases, with 11 bases between them. Variable domain in full (rest from reference TRBV7-8 and TRBJ1-2): GAGVSQSPRYKVAKRGQDVALRCDPISGHVSLFWYQQALGQGPEFLTYFQNEAQLDKSGLPSDRFFAERPEGSVSTLKIQRTQQEDSAVYLCASSPRTDYTFGSGTRLTVV.

V gene TRBV4-2 combines with J gene TRBJ1-5; 12 bases match TRBD1. The germline CDR1 and CDR2 sequences are LGHNA and YNFKEQ. V dropped 4 bases and J dropped 1; count of bases not matched to a gene: 11. CDR3 length: 19 residues. Here the CDR3 reads CASSLYVGTGGASNQPQHF. The CDR3 DNA sequence: TGTGCCAGCAGCCTCTACGTCGGGACAGGGGGCGCGAGCAATCAGCCCCAGCATTTT.

The chain links TRBV27 to TRBJ2-1; the match to TRBD2 covers 10 bases. The CDR3 is made up of 15 amino acids. The germline gives CDR1 MNHEY, CDR2 SMNVEV (reference sequence). V shed 0 bases and J 4 bases; nucleotides not matched to a gene: 0. CDR3 sequence reads: CASSLSLAGYNEQFF. The CDR3 bases are TGTGCCAGCAGTTTATCACTAGCGGGGTACAATGAGCAGTTCTTC.

This rearrangement joins TRBV6-5 to TRBJ1-5; D remains ambiguous. V lost 4 bases and J lost 7, with 11 bases in between. CDR1 MNHEY and CDR2 SVGAGI come from the germline V gene. This CDR3 spans 13 amino acids. The CDR3 loop reads CASSFKMGQPQHF. DNA of the CDR3: TGTGCCAGCAGTTTCAAGATGGGCCAGCCCCAGCATTTT.

The chain combines TRBV11-2 with TRBJ2-4, with 8 bases lining up with TRBD2. Trimming took 5 bases from V and 7 from J; bases not matched to a gene: 7. The CDR3 has 14 amino acids. Germline CDR1 reads SGHAT; CDR2 reads FQNNGV. The CDR3 is CASSDRREVNIQYF. CDR3 nucleotides: TGTGCCAGCAGCGACCGGCGGGAGGTCAACATTCAGTACTTC.

Judged by abundance, this clone is medium-sized (0.01 to 0.1%). V and J are TRBV19 and TRBJ2-2; 8 nucleotides align to TRBD1. CDR1 is LNHDA, CDR2 SQIVND, per germline (reference sequence). J was trimmed by 5 bases and V by 1 base; bases with no gene match: 3. This CDR3 region has 15 residues. CDR3 bases: TGTGCCAGTAGTATAGGGAACAGGGGGACCGGGGAGCTGTTTTTT. It specifies CASSIGNRGTGELFF.

The CDR3 spells CASSLTSGRAWEQYF. The CDR3 coding sequence is TGCGCCAGCAGCCTGACTAGCGGGAGGGCTTGGGAGCAGTATTTT. The J gene is TRBJ2-3, the V gene TRBV5-1, with 14 bases lining up with TRBD2. Germline V lookup: CDR1 SGHRS, CDR2 YFSETQ. With V trimmed by 4 bases and J by 11 bases, 9 bases remained unmatched. The CDR3 covers 15 residues.

The chain joins TRBV6-5 to TRBJ2-7; D possibly corresponds to TRBD1 (6 bases). The CDR3 spans 14 residues. Trimming left V 4 bases short and J 4 bases short, with 14 bases between. Per the germline V gene, CDR1 is MNHEY and CDR2 is SVGAGI. CDR3 bases: TGTGCCAGCAGTTTCCGCAGGGGATATTACGAGCAGTACTTC. Encoded protein: CASSFRRGYYEQYF.

The chain couples TRBV6-2 or TRBV6-3 to TRBJ1-2; D is undetermined. This CDR3 has 14 residues. Germline lookup yields CDR1 MNHEY and CDR2 SVGEGT. The V end lost 0 bases, the J end lost 8 bases, and 13 bases lay between the germline ends. CDR3 amino acids: CASSYSITSGGYTF. CDR3 coding DNA: TGTGCCAGCAGTTACTCAATCACGTCGGGAGGCTACACCTTC.

The chain joins TRBV3-1 (or the pseudogene TRBV3-2) to TRBJ1-3; D remains ambiguous. Per the germline V gene, CDR1 is LGHDT and CDR2 is YNNKEL (reference sequence). The length of the CDR3 is 12 residues. The V and J ends lost 4 bases and 4 bases respectively, with 5 bases between them. The CDR3 DNA sequence: TGTGCCAGCAGCCGGGCAGGAAACACCATATATTTT. It codes for CASSRAGNTIYF.